These 25 T cell receptor beta chains were sequenced from one sample in a study of resident and recirculating memory T cells in vitiligo (dated by TCRdb to the late 2010s). The library was produced with the immunoSEQ multiplex PCR assay. The clones in this table, taken by TCRdb from immuneACCESS, are in-frame only. Not every clone is retained; where verified, under half of the shortfall comes from an unresolved V gene, and the cause of the rest is unknown. This sample is represented by tens of thousands of clones; 92% of them were singletons. About 5.5% of the sample comes from the top ten. Sequences were obtained from blood. These receptors were collected from a male donor with vitiligo.

This sequence joins TRBV7-8 and TRBJ1-4; TRBD1 matches at 9 bases. The length of the CDR3 is 15 residues. Germline CDR1 SGHVS, CDR2 FQNEAQ. The trim removed 1 base at V and 7 bases at J, leaving 4 bases unmatched. DNA of the CDR3: TGTGCCAGCAGCTTAGACGACAGGGGGAGTGAAAAACTGTTTTTT. Protein sequence: CASSLDDRGSEKLFF.

The rearrangement joins TRBV6-1 to TRBJ1-1, with TRBD1 as a possible D gene (5 bases). V was shortened by 7 bases and J by 10 bases, with 13 bases between the two germline ends. Germline V gene data show CDR1 as MNHNS and CDR2 as SASEGT. CDR3 length: 11 residues. The DNA for the CDR3 is TGTGCCAGCAAGGAGGGGCGGCCAGCTTTCTTT. Its protein is CASKEGRPAFF.

V is TRBV5-4 and J is TRBJ2-7; D unresolved. The CDR3 runs to 11 residues. The V end lost 5 bases, the J end lost 6 bases, and 9 bases lay between the germline ends. Per the germline V gene, CDR1 is SGHNT and CDR2 is YYREEE (reference sequence). In nucleotides, the CDR3 is TGTGCCAGCAGTTACTCGGGCGAGCAGTACTTC. It encodes CASSYSGEQYF.

The chain joins TRBV2 to TRBJ1-1; D possibly corresponds to TRBD1 (6 bases). Germline CDR1 and CDR2: SNHLY and FYNNEI. V lost 3 bases and J lost 2, with 13 bases in between. The CDR3 spans 15 residues. The CDR3 DNA reads TGTGCCAGCAGTGACAGGGGCATTCTTAACACTGAAGCTTTCTTT. Protein product: CASSDRGILNTEAFF.

This sequence joins TRBV6-5 and TRBJ2-6; the D is unclear. V lost 3 bases, J lost 3 bases, and 3 bases lay in between. The V gene's germline CDR1 is MNHEY and CDR2 SVGAGI. The CDR3 has 13 amino acids. CDR3: CASSYLGANVLTF. CDR3 DNA: TGTGCCAGCAGTTATCTTGGGGCCAACGTCCTGACTTTC.

The gene calls are TRBV6-1 and TRBJ2-7; 8 bases agree with TRBD1. Looked up from germline, CDR1 is MNHNS and CDR2 is SASEGT. There are 14 residues in the CDR3. Trimming removed 8 bases from V and 8 bases from J; junction bases left unmatched: 14. CDR3 loop: CASGDRQGTRKQYF. The CDR3 DNA is TGTGCCAGCGGCGACCGACAGGGGACGAGGAAGCAGTACTTC.

The chain couples TRBV5-3 to TRBJ2-1; 7 bases fit TRBD2. TRBV5-3 is assigned to the ORF class and has an uncertain function. The CDR3 contains 14 residues. V dropped 9 bases and J dropped 9; count of bases not matched to a gene: 15. This CDR3 reads CAIWRETSPLEQFF. In DNA, the CDR3 is TGTGCCATCTGGCGGGAGACTTCACCTCTTGAGCAGTTCTTC.

This chain links TRBV28 with TRBJ1-4, with D possibly matching TRBD1 (6 bases). Germline V gene sequence: CDR1 MDHEN, CDR2 SYDVKM. Trimming left V 3 bases short and J 8 bases short, with 16 bases between. CDR3 length: 15 residues. DNA of the CDR3: TGTGCCAGCAGTTTTTTGGTAGGGGGAGGGGAAAAACTGTTTTTT. The encoded protein is CASSFLVGGGEKLFF.

The chain joins TRBV4-1 to TRBJ2-7; D gene uncertain. This CDR3 comprises 14 residues. V lost 4 bases to trimming and J lost 2 bases, with 12 bases between them. From germline, CDR1 is MGHRA and CDR2 YSYEKL. This CDR3 is CASSPSERPYEQYF. Here the CDR3 DNA reads TGCGCCAGCAGCCCAAGCGAGAGGCCCTACGAGCAGTACTTC.

J is TRBJ1-2 and V is TRBV28; no firm D call. The CDR3 length is 13 residues. CDR1 MDHEN and CDR2 SYDVKM come from the germline V gene. Trimming stripped 3 bases from V and 8 bases from J, with 13 bases between. The CDR3, as DNA: TGTGCCAGCAGTTTTAGTTCCTCCTCAGGCTACACCTTC. This codes for CASSFSSSSGYTF.

V is TRBV5-4 and J is TRBJ2-7; 7 bases match TRBD1. V gave up 3 bases and J gave up 5 bases; unmatched junction bases: 14. The CDR3 is 16 residues long. The germline V gene encodes CDR1 SGHNT and CDR2 YYREEE (reference sequence). The CDR3 DNA reads TGTGCCAGCAGCTATCCACAGGGGACGGGACGAGACGAGCAGTACTTC. Translating gives CASSYPQGTGRDEQYF.

The J gene is TRBJ2-6, the V gene TRBV29-1, with TRBD1 matching over 9 bases. The ends lost 4 bases at V and 0 bases at J; junction bases unmatched: 13. CDR3 size: 19 residues. The V gene's germline CDR1 is SQVTM and CDR2 ANQGSEA. For the CDR3, the DNA is TGCAGCGTTGGGGGGGAGGGGACAGGGCCAAGCTCTGGGGCCAACGTCCTGACTTTC. Amino acid sequence: CSVGGEGTGPSSGANVLTF.

The chain is built from TRBV30 and TRBJ2-3; 8 bases are a match to TRBD2. In germline, CDR1 is GTSNPN, CDR2 SVGIG (reference sequence). Trimming cost V 2 bases and J 4 bases; bases outside gene matches: 2. The CDR3 runs 13 residues. CDR3 coding DNA: TGTGCCTGGAGTCGGGAGGGGGCAGATACGCAGTATTTT. Its translation is CAWSREGADTQYF.

The count of this clone is one. This chain uses TRBV5-5 with TRBJ1-1, with TRBD1 matching 7 bases. There are 15 residues in the CDR3. The trim removed 4 bases at V and 3 bases at J, leaving 9 bases unmatched. Germline CDR1 is SGHKS and CDR2 is YYEKEE (reference sequence). The CDR3 DNA follows: TGTGCCAGCAGCGTGTCCGGGACAGCCTACACTGAAGCTTTCTTT. Translation: CASSVSGTAYTEAFF.

This clone was counted only a few times. The V and J genes are TRBV5-6 and TRBJ1-5, with D maybe TRBD1 (5 bases). Looked up from germline, CDR1 is SGHDT and CDR2 is YYEEEE. V shed 3 bases and J shed 11 bases, with 15 bases lying between them. The CDR3 spans 13 residues. The CDR3 loop is CASSSTPSGTQHF. Here the CDR3 DNA reads TGTGCCAGCAGCTCCACCCCTTCAGGGACCCAGCATTTT.

V usage is TRBV2 and J usage is TRBJ2-7; the D is unclear. This CDR3 comprises 11 residues. Per germline, CDR1 SNHLY and CDR2 FYNNEI. V lost 3 bases to trimming and J lost 3 bases, with 3 bases between them. This CDR3 reads CASSEYYEQYF. The CDR3 DNA reads TGTGCCAGCAGTGAGTACTACGAGCAGTACTTC.

The rearrangement links TRBV7-3 to TRBJ2-6; unclear D gene. Germline CDR1 SGHTA, CDR2 FQGTGA. Trimming took 7 bases from V and 4 from J, leaving 11 bases between them. CDR3 length: 14 residues. CDR3 DNA sequence: TGTGCCAGCACTCTTAACACGGGGGCCAACGTCCTGACTTTC. It is translated as CASTLNTGANVLTF.

This clone was seen a handful of times. The chain links TRBV7-9 to TRBJ2-6, with D perhaps matching TRBD1 (6 bases). Germline loops: CDR1 SEHNR, CDR2 FQNEAQ (reference sequence). The CDR3 totals 17 residues. V lost 5 bases to trimming and J lost 6 bases, with 20 bases between them. CDR3 DNA: TGTGCCAGCAGCCCCCCTCTACAGGGCCGGGTGGCCAACGTCCTGACTTTC. It yields the protein CASSPPLQGRVANVLTF.

This sequence joins TRBV5-6 and TRBJ2-7; tentatively, D is TRBD1 (6 bases). The CDR3 consists of 16 residues. Germline CDR1 SGHDT, CDR2 YYEEEE. V was shortened by 3 bases and J by 3 bases, with 19 bases between the two germline ends. The CDR3 is CASSWMGQGLYYEQYF. CDR3 nucleotides: TGTGCCAGCAGCTGGATGGGGCAGGGGCTATACTACGAGCAGTACTTC.

The chain recombines TRBV4-3 with TRBJ1-5; D remains unclear. V lost 2 bases to trimming and J lost 1 base, with 3 bases between them. Germline V CDR1 and CDR2: LGHNA, YSLEER. CDR3 length equals 13 residues. The CDR3 DNA reads as TGCGCCAGCAGCCAAACAAGCAATCAGCCCCAGCATTTT. This gives the protein CASSQTSNQPQHF.

The V and J genes are TRBV5-5 and TRBJ2-1, with 12 bases lining up with TRBD2. Germline-derived CDR1 and CDR2 are SGHKS and YYEKEE (reference sequence). With V trimmed by 4 bases and J by 7 bases, 12 bases remained unmatched. There are 17 residues in the CDR3. CDR3 nucleotides: TGTGCCAGCAGCGTGCACCTTCCTAGCGGGGGGGGGAATGAGCAGTTCTTC. Amino acids: CASSVHLPSGGGNEQFF.

The chain joins TRBV6-5 to TRBJ2-5; 7 bases map to TRBD2. The germline V gene has CDR1 MNHEY and CDR2 SVGAGI. With 2 bases clipped from V and 5 bases from J, the junction kept 2 bases outside the gene matches. The CDR3 runs to 13 residues. The DNA of the CDR3 is TGTGCCAGCAGTTACGACGGGGGGGAGACCCAGTACTTC. It is translated as CASSYDGGETQYF.

The chain recombines TRBV27 with TRBJ2-7; D call uncertain. The germline V gene has CDR1 MNHEY and CDR2 SMNVEV (reference sequence). CDR3 length: 17 residues. With 2 bases removed from V and 3 bases from J, the gap between germline ends came to 20 bases. CDR3 loop: CASSLTLGVLGGYEQYF. The CDR3 coding sequence is TGTGCCAGCAGTTTAACCCTAGGAGTTTTAGGCGGCTACGAGCAGTACTTC.

This clone was counted a single time. This chain links TRBV5-1 with TRBJ2-3; possible D gene TRBD2, 5 bases. V dropped 1 base and J dropped 3 bases, with 9 bases sitting between them. The CDR3 contains 14 residues. Germline CDR1 is SGHRS and CDR2 is YFSETQ. Written as DNA, the CDR3 is TGCGCCAGCAGCTTGACTAGTTCGACAGATACGCAGTATTTT. Its translation is CASSLTSSTDTQYF. The full variable domain, completed using reference TRBV5-1 and TRBJ2-3, is KAGVTQTPRYLIKTRGQQVTLSCSPISGHRSVSWYQQTPGQGLQFLFEYFSETQRNKGNFPGRFSGRQFSNSRSEMNVSTLELGDSALYLCASSLTSSTDTQYFGPGTRLTVL.

The count of this clone is one. J is TRBJ2-2 and V is TRBV18; 7 nucleotides align to TRBD2. The CDR3 runs to 15 residues. Germline trimming cut 1 base from V and 2 bases from J; bases unmatched to any gene: 1. The germline CDR1 and CDR2 sequences are KGHSH and LQKENI. As DNA, the CDR3 is TGTGCCAGCTCACCACAGCGGGATAACACCGGGGAGCTGTTTTTT. Residues: CASSPQRDNTGELFF. Based on the CDR3 plus reference TRBV18 and TRBJ2-2, the full variable domain is NAGVMQNPRHLVRRRGQEARLRCSPMKGHSHVYWYRQLPEEGLKFMVYLQKENIIDESGMPKERFSAEFPKEGPSILRIQQVVRGDSAAYFCASSPQRDNTGELFFGEGSRLTVL.